This section outlines one T cell receptor beta chain sequence together with its context. Its antigen is undetermined. This specimen belongs to a study of OX40 agonist ivuxolimab in advanced cancers. Across the study: Hepatocellular carcinoma, melanoma, renal cell or head and neck cancer affected the dose-escalation patients. Three dose-escalation patients had partial responses: one with hepatocellular carcinoma and two with cutaneous melanoma. The study's findings and limits: The average count of expanded clones was higher among CD8+ T cells than among CD4+.

Some clones are missing from TCRdb's copy, which holds only in-frame ones; the method was immunoSEQ multiplex PCR. The profile covers roughly 60,000 clones, with around 85% appearing a single time and around 4% taken by the ten largest. CDR3 size: 13 residues. Unmatched junction bases numbered 3, after V lost 10 bases and J lost 1 base. Germline-derived CDR1 and CDR2 are LNHDA and SQIVND (reference sequence). This TCR came from an adult with an advanced solid tumor such as melanoma, head and neck, liver or kidney cancer. This chain connects TRBV19 to TRBJ2-2; 7 nucleotides match TRBD1. Material: CD4+ or CD8+ T cells sorted from blood, obtained in a trial of the OX40 agonist ivuxolimab. In DNA, the CDR3 is TGTGCCATTAGGGGGCGGAACACCGGGGAGCTGTTTTTT. Translation: CAIRGRNTGELFF.